This TCR beta chain was sequenced for a study of T cell responses to AZD1222 COVID-19 vaccine. Points from the study as a whole: White British people made up most donors, females outnumbered males, and clonal diversity was possibly underestimated.

The table came from immunoSEQ multiplex PCR; TCRdb's copy has only in-frame clones and leaves some out. The sample has approximately 80,000 clones, roughly 90% seen once; the top ten hold about 22%. Germline V CDR1 and CDR2: SEHNR, FQNEAQ (reference sequence). Unmatched junction bases numbered 6, after V lost 5 bases and J lost 1 base. This CDR3 comprises 16 residues. With respect to this clone: As yet, its antigen is unknown.

The TCR comes from an adult in good health. Sequences were derived from peripheral blood, sampled on day 0 of AZD1222 vaccination. V is TRBV7-9 and J is TRBJ1-5; 9 nucleotides align to TRBD1. CDR3 in amino acids: CASSPGQGLSNQPQHF. DNA for the CDR3: TGTGCCAGCAGCCCGGGACAGGGTTTGAGCAATCAGCCCCAGCATTTT.